The T cell receptor (beta chain) under discussion was sequenced for a study of shared clonotypes between healthy human individuals. Whole-study findings and limits: Clonotype sharing across a few donors was observed for around 4.8% of naive CD4 clonotypes. Larger estimated richness was generally seen in naive subsets than in memory subsets.

Assay used: immunoSEQ multiplex PCR; TCRdb lists only in-frame clones, some missing. Of a few million clones listed, approximately 96% are singletons. Regarding this clone: Its antigen is currently unknown.

Between the trimmed V and J ends, which lost 10 bases and 3 bases, there was a span of 15 bases. The CDR3 loop spans 13 amino acids. Germline CDR1 ENHRY, CDR2 SYGVKD. Material for sequencing was naive CD4+ T cells sorted from blood. Indicated subset: CD45RA+ positively selected. The chain carries TRBV10-3 and TRBJ1-2; D perhaps matches TRBD1 (6 bases). This clonotype was sampled from a young man in good health. In DNA form, the CDR3 reads TGTGCCACCCAAACAGGGATCGACTATGGCTACACCTTC. It codes for CATQTGIDYGYTF.